This TCR beta chain was documented in a study of OX40 agonist ivuxolimab in advanced cancers. In the study overall: Ivuxolimab was an agonistic, fully human IgG2 monoclonal antibody directed against OX40 (CD134), a costimulatory receptor. The dose-escalation cohort was about 83% male with a mean age of roughly 62 years, ranging from roughly 20 to 80. The paper describes the monotherapy dose-escalation part (N of about 47 patients) of the phase I trial of ivuxolimab. Partial responses occurred in three dose-escalation patients: two with cutaneous melanoma and one with hepatocellular carcinoma. The purpose of peripheral TCRbeta sequencing was to test whether ivuxolimab changed TCR sequence diversity and led to clonal T-cell expansion. Of the roughly 51 patients in dose escalation, 19 had hepatocellular carcinoma, about 15 had melanoma, 9 had renal cell carcinoma and 9 had head and neck cancer. Patients were allowed to have had prior anti-PD-1, anti-PD-L1 or anti-CTLA-4 therapy, and roughly two fifths of the dose-escalation patients had been treated with checkpoint inhibitors. Intravenous ivuxolimab was administered to patients every 2 weeks at six dose levels: 0.01, 0.1, 0.3, 1.5, 3 and 10 mg/kg. Results and caveats for the whole study, not just this receptor: The antigen specificity of the clonally expanded peripheral T cells was not determined. Low levels of normalized T-cell clonal expansion were also shown by some nonresponding patients. After ivuxolimab, CD8+ T cells had more expanded clones than CD4+ T cells on average. Clonal expansion of both CD4+ and CD8+ blood T cells was observed from baseline to week 6 at doses 0.1 to 3.0 mg/kg. In the 0.1-3.0 mg/kg groups, partial responders were among the patients with the lowest normalized peripheral clonal expansion, particularly in CD8+ T cells.

Patients with a history of autoimmune disease or receiving systemic immunosuppression were excluded from the trial. Peripheral blood for TCR sequencing was collected from all dose cohorts at baseline, on cycle 4 day 1, and on cycle 7 day 1. Samples came from an open-label, multicenter, first-in-human phase I dose-escalation trial of ivuxolimab. Adults with locally advanced or metastatic melanoma, renal cell carcinoma, hepatocellular carcinoma or head and neck squamous cell carcinoma were enrolled in the trial. Before TCR sequencing, CD4+ T cells and CD8+ T cells were sorted from peripheral blood as separate populations. As to this clone: Its binding antigen is unknown. Base-call qualities are not available, and no considerably larger clone is one nucleotide away.

Genomic DNA was isolated from the sorted cells so that the TCRbeta CDR3 region could be sequenced. The immunoSEQ Assay was used for sequencing of TCRbeta CDR3 regions. In its TCRdb copy, this immuneACCESS table keeps in-frame sequences only and misses some clones. Where compared with another copy, unresolved V genes explain less than half of these, and the others have no known cause. Here the sample has 20,000 to 25,000 clones; 80% to 85% occur a single time. Of the sample, approximately 15% falls within the top ten clones. Source: CD4+ or CD8+ T cells sorted from blood, taken in a trial of the OX40 agonist ivuxolimab. The receptor's source is an adult with an advanced solid tumor such as melanoma, head and neck, liver or kidney cancer.

The CDR3 is CASSPLWGTDTQYF. The DNA sequence is given as TGCGCCAGCAGCCCCTTGTGGGGAACAGATACGCAGTATTTT. The rearranged segments are TRBV4-1 and TRBJ2-3; no D gene can be assigned with confidence. Including cysteine and phenylalanine, the CDR3 has 14 amino acids. The only DNA kept is the CDR3, 42 bases in frame from the first base. The germline V gene supplies CDR1 MGHRA and CDR2 YSYEKL. Cut back by 4 bases and 3 bases, the V and J ends lie 11 bases apart.